This T cell receptor beta chain was identified in a study of chemoradiotherapy in HPV16-positive cancers (dated by TCRdb to between 2020 and 2023). Concerning the study at large: Candidate HPV-specific T-cell clones and common TCR motifs were defined by functional T-cell assays performed on cells from two HPV16-positive patients. The study set out to ask whether T-cell immunity against the HPV oncoproteins E6 and E7 changes over the course of chemoradiotherapy and whether that immunity affects survival. The candidate HPV-specific TCRs and motifs were subsequently tracked in TCR repertoires obtained from some 90 patients with HPV-related cancers.

Repertoires were sampled multiple times during chemoradiotherapy, which allowed clonal expansion in the tumor microenvironment to be followed. Notes on this clone: This clone's antigen is unknown. Base qualities are not at hand, and no much larger clone is one base apart.

Study-level results and caveats: Expansion of candidate HPV-specific clones and E7-related TCR motifs was observed in the tumor microenvironment during treatment, whereas no such expansion was observed for non-HPV-specific T cells. The survival association was reported for HPV16-positive patients, and the functional definition of HPV-specific T cells was derived from only a couple of HPV16-positive patients. In HPV16-positive patients, expansion of HPV-responsive T cells during chemoradiotherapy was found to be associated with improved recurrence-free survival.

CDR1 LNHDA and CDR2 SQIVND were looked up in the germline V gene (reference sequence). V lost 1 base and J lost 6 bases; the stretch between them is 4 bases long. The CDR3 runs 12 residues from the cysteine to the phenylalanine. This entry keeps only the CDR3 DNA: 36 bases, framed from base 1. The library relied on the immunoSEQ multiplex PCR assay. This is the immuneACCESS table as TCRdb keeps it, with only in-frame sequences that have V and J called. A part of the clones is gone; compared with another copy, unresolved V genes explain less than half, and the rest is unexplained. The sample profile shows about 15,000 clones; about three quarters of them were found once. Of the sample, approximately 1.3% falls within the top ten clones.

The sequence is built from TRBV19 and TRBJ1-5, with an unclear D gene assignment. The TCR sequence derives from a human donor with HPV-associated anogenital cancer. The specimen was taken from a patient who underwent chemoradiotherapy. The nucleotide sequence is TGTGCCAGTAGTATAGTAGGTCAGCCCCAGCATTTT. Its protein is CASSIVGQPQHF.